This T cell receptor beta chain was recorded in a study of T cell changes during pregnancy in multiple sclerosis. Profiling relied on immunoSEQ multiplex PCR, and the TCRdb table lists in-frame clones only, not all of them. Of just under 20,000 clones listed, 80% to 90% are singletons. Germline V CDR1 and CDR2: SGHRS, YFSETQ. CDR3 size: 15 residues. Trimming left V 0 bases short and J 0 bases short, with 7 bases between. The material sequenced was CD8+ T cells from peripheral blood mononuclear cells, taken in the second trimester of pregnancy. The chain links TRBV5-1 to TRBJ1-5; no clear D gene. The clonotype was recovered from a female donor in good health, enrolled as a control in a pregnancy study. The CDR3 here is CASSLDTFSNQPQHF. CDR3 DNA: TGCGCCAGCAGCTTGGATACATTTAGCAATCAGCCCCAGCATTTT.